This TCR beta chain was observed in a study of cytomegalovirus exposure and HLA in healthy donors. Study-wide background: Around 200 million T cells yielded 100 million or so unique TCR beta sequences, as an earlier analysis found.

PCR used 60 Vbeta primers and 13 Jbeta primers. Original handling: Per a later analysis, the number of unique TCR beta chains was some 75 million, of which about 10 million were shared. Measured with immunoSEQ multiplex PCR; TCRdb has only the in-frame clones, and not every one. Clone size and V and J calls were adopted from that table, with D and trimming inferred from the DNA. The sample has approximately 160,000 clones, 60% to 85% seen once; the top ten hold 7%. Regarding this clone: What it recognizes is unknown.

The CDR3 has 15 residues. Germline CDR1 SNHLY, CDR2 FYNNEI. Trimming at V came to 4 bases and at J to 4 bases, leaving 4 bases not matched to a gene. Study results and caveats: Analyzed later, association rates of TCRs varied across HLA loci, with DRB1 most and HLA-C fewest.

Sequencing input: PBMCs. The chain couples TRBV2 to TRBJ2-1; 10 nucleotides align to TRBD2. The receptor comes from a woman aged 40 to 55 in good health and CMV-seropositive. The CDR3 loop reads CASSALAGPYNEQFF. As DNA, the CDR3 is TGTGCCAGCAGTGCACTAGCGGGGCCTTACAATGAGCAGTTCTTC. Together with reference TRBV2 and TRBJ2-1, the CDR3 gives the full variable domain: EPEVTQTPSHQVTQMGQEVILRCVPISNHLYFYWYRQILGQKVEFLVSFYNNEISEKSEIFDDQFSVERPDGSNFTLKIRSTKLEDSAMYFCASSALAGPYNEQFFGPGTRLTVL.